Listed below are T cell receptor beta chains from one sample, sequenced in a study of cytomegalovirus exposure and HLA in healthy donors. Produced via immunoSEQ multiplex PCR; TCRdb's table is partial and in-frame only. The table records about 98,000 clones, 87% of them present only once. The source material was PBMCs. The source of these receptors is a young man in good health and CMV-seropositive. Each CDR3 is given with its conserved first and last residue. A D gene is named only where the DNA matches it firmly. The size entry is marked missing in some rows and otherwise reads once, few, many or a size class.

>TRBJ2-2|NA|20|TRBD2|TRBV4-1
TGCGCCAGCAGCCAAGATAGCGGGGGGGCCCAATCTTTTGGCCCCGGGGAGCTGTTTTTT
CASSQDSGGAQSFGPGELFF
>TRBJ2-3|NA|14|TRBD1|TRBV7-6
TGTGCCAGCACCTTACAGGGGGTGGCAGATACGCAGTATTTT
CASTLQGVADTQYF
>TRBJ1-1|NA|15|NA|TRBV7-9
TGTGCCAGCAGCGTTCGGACTGTAAAGAACACTGAAGCTTTCTTT
CASSVRTVKNTEAFF
>TRBJ1-1|NA|14|NA|TRBV27
TGTGCCAGCAGTTTTTCCACAGGGAACACTGAAGCTTTCTTT
CASSFSTGNTEAFF
>TRBJ2-3|NA|16|TRBD1|TRBV19
TGTGCCAGTAGTATGGGGACGAGGGGGCGCGTTGATACGCAGTATTTT
CASSMGTRGRVDTQYF
>TRBJ2-3|NA|16|NA|TRBV4-2
TGTGCCAGCAGCCAGAGAATGGGCGGGGGCGTGGATACGCAGTATTTT
CASSQRMGGGVDTQYF
>TRBJ1-2|NA|16|TRBD1|TRBV2
TGTGCCAGCCGCCTCAGGGGGACAGGGTATGCCTATGGCTACACCTTC
CASRLRGTGYAYGYTF
>TRBJ1-3|NA|13|NA|TRBV7-3
TGTGCCAGCAGCTTACAGGGTGGAAACACCATATATTTT
CASSLQGGNTIYF
>TRBJ2-1|NA|20|TRBD2|TRBV28
TGTGCCAGCAGTTTGATACCATGGACTCCGGTAGCGGGAGGGCACAATGAGCAGTTCTTC
CASSLIPWTPVAGGHNEQFF
>TRBJ2-5|NA|15|TRBD2|TRBV19
TGTGCCAGTAGTATTTCCAGCGGGGGGCCCATGGCCCAGTACTTC
CASSISSGGPMAQYF
>TRBJ1-2|NA|17|NA|TRBV11-1
TGTGCCAGCAGCCCAGATCGCGTCGGGGGGCGCTCATATGGCTACACCTTC
CASSPDRVGGRSYGYTF
>TRBJ1-2|NA|14|TRBD1|TRBV19
TGTGCCAGTAGTCCGGGACAGGGAAGCTATGGCTACACCTTC
CASSPGQGSYGYTF
>TRBJ2-7|NA|15|TRBD1|TRBV6-5
TGTGCCAGCACAGTACGTCGGACAGGGGGGTCCGAGCAGTACTTC
CASTVRRTGGSEQYF
>TRBJ2-3|NA|19|TRBD1|TRBV14
TGTGCCAGCAGCCAAGAACTTAGATGGGCCGGACAGGGGGCTGATACGCAGTATTTT
CASSQELRWAGQGADTQYF
>TRBJ2-7|once|15|TRBD1|TRBV25-1
TGTGCCAGCAGTGACCCGGGACAGGGAGGCGACGAGCAGTACTTC
CASSDPGQGGDEQYF
>TRBJ2-1|NA|14|NA|TRBV27
TGTGCCAGCACGCAAGGCGGCTCCTACAATGAGCAGTTCTTC
CASTQGGSYNEQFF
>TRBJ2-7|NA|18|NA|TRBV21-1
TGTGCCAGCAGCGCCAAGGGGGCCGGGACTAGCGGGAGCTACGAGCAGTACTTC
CASSAKGAGTSGSYEQYF
>TRBJ1-2|NA|17|TRBD1|TRBV5-5
TGTGCCAGCAGCTTGGTGGCGACAGGGGGTCCCCACTATGGCTACACCTTC
CASSLVATGGPHYGYTF
>TRBJ2-3|NA|15|NA|TRBV7-2
TGTGCCAGCAGCACCTGGGGGGTGGCGGCAGATACGCAGTATTTT
CASSTWGVAADTQYF
>TRBJ1-2|NA|17|TRBD1|TRBV5-6
TGTGCCAGCAGCTTGGCAGGACAGGGGGGCTTGTACTATGGCTACACCTTC
CASSLAGQGGLYYGYTF
>TRBJ2-2|NA|15|NA|TRBV5-8
TGTGCCAGCAGAGGCAGGGCGGGGTACACCGGGGAGCTGTTTTTT
CASRGRAGYTGELFF
>TRBJ2-5|NA|15|TRBD1|TRBV23-1
TGCGCCAGCAGCCATGAGGGGACAGGGAGAGAGACCCAGTACTTC
CASSHEGTGRETQYF
>TRBJ2-1|NA|17|TRBD2|TRBV2
TGTGCCAGCAGAAAACTTGGACTAGCGGGAGGGCCCGTTGAGCAGTTCTTC
CASRKLGLAGGPVEQFF
>TRBJ2-2|NA|16|NA|TRBV7-2
TGTGCCAGCAGCTTAGTGGGGGGGCCGGACACCGGGGAGCTGTTTTTT
CASSLVGGPDTGELFF
>TRBJ1-1|NA|14|NA|TRBV15
TGTGCCACCAGCCCCGGGGGGTGGAACACTGAAGCTTTCTTT
CATSPGGWNTEAFF
>TRBJ1-1|NA|17|NA|TRBV4-1
TGCGCCAGCAGCCGCTTACAGGCCGGGACACTGAACACTGAAGCTTTCTTT
CASSRLQAGTLNTEAFF
>TRBJ1-1|NA|14|TRBD1|TRBV10-3
TGTGCCAGCCGACCAGACAGGGAGAACACTGAAGCTTTCTTT
CASRPDRENTEAFF
>TRBJ1-2|NA|14|TRBD1|TRBV28
TGTGCCAGCAGACGGACAGGGCTTAACTATGGCTACACCTTC
CASRRTGLNYGYTF
>TRBJ1-1|NA|16|TRBD1|TRBV4-1
TGCGCCAGCAGCACCCATTGGGACAGGAGGAACACTGAAGCTTTCTTT
CASSTHWDRRNTEAFF
>TRBJ2-4|NA|15|NA|TRBV25-1
TGTGCCAGCAGTGAAAACAGGGTAGCCAAAAACATTCAGTACTTC
CASSENRVAKNIQYF
>TRBJ2-3|NA|17|NA|TRBV4-3
TGCGCCAGCAGCCAAGAGAGGACAGACATATGGGGAGATACGCAGTATTTT
CASSQERTDIWGDTQYF
>TRBJ1-1|NA|14|NA|TRBV25-1
TGTGCCAGCAGTGAATCTGGGGGGTACACTGAAGCTTTCTTT
CASSESGGYTEAFF
>TRBJ2-3|once|14|TRBD1|TRBV2
TGTGCCAGCAGTGGGACAGGGGGTCCAGATACGCAGTATTTT
CASSGTGGPDTQYF
>TRBJ2-7|few|15|NA|TRBV28
TGTGCCAGCAGTTTATTTAGCGCAGGGAGGAACGAGCAGTACTTC
CASSLFSAGRNEQYF
>TRBJ2-2|NA|13|NA|TRBV7-2
TGTGCCAGCAGCGCCGGGGGTTCCGGGGAGCTGTTTTTT
CASSAGGSGELFF
>TRBJ1-5|NA|13|NA|TRBV2
TGTGCCAGCAGTGCGGAGGGGAATCAGCCCCAGCATTTT
CASSAEGNQPQHF
>TRBJ1-4|NA|11|NA|TRBV20-1
TGCAGTGCTCCCCGGCGGGAAAAACTGTTTTTT
CSAPRREKLFF
>TRBJ2-7|NA|13|TRBD1|TRBV10-3
TGTGCCATCAAAGAACAGGGGGCTTCCGAGCAGTACTTC
CAIKEQGASEQYF
>TRBJ2-6|NA|16|TRBD1|TRBV6-1
TGTGCCAGCAGTGAAACAGGGGGCTCTGGGGCCAACGTCCTGACTTTC
CASSETGGSGANVLTF
>TRBJ2-7|NA|15|TRBD2|TRBV7-6
TGTGCCAGCAGCCTTCTAGCGGGGGAATCCTACGAGCAGTACTTC
CASSLLAGESYEQYF
>TRBJ2-3|NA|16|NA|TRBV7-6
TGTGCCAGCAGCCTTATCGGGGGACGAAGCACAGATACGCAGTATTTT
CASSLIGGRSTDTQYF
>TRBJ2-2|NA|16|NA|TRBV5-4
TGTGCCAGCAGCTTGGTGACGGGGGTGGAAACCGGGGAGCTGTTTTTT
CASSLVTGVETGELFF
>TRBJ2-7|NA|14|NA|TRBV27
TGTGCCAGCCGTATTCTGGGGGGATACGGCGAGCAGTACTTC
CASRILGGYGEQYF
>TRBJ2-7|NA|15|TRBD1|TRBV11-3
TGTGCCAGCAGCTCTTTGCGGACAGGGGGGAGGGAGCAGTACTTC
CASSSLRTGGREQYF
>TRBJ1-4|NA|13|TRBD1|TRBV27
TGTGCCAGCAGCGGACAGGGGGACGAAAAACTGTTTTTT
CASSGQGDEKLFF
>TRBJ2-1|once|8|NA|TRBV29-1
TGCAGCGTTGAACAGGAGTTCTTC
CSVEQEFF
>TRBJ1-5|NA|13|TRBD1|TRBV7-2
TGTGCCAGCAGCGGACAGGGAAACCAGCCCCAGCATTTT
CASSGQGNQPQHF
>TRBJ1-6|NA|16|TRBD1|TRBV10-3
TGTGCCATCAGTGAGTCGACGGGACAGGGCATTTCACCCCTCCACTTT
CAISESTGQGISPLHF
>TRBJ2-2|NA|15|NA|TRBV5-4
TGTGCCAGCAGCTTTGGCGGCCCGAGGACCGGGGAGCTGTTTTTT
CASSFGGPRTGELFF
>TRBJ2-7|NA|15|TRBD2|TRBV7-2
TGTGCCAGCAGCGTCGGTAGCGGGGGGACCTACGAGCAGTACTTC
CASSVGSGGTYEQYF
>TRBJ2-3|NA|17|TRBD2|TRBV5-1
TGCGCCAGCAGCTTGGCCAGGGAGGGGCCTGGCACAGATACGCAGTATTTT
CASSLAREGPGTDTQYF
>TRBJ1-4|NA|18|TRBD1|TRBV14
TGTGCCAGCAGCCCAGGACAGGGAGGACCCCTAACTAATGAAAAACTGTTTTTT
CASSPGQGGPLTNEKLFF
>TRBJ2-1|NA|12|TRBD2|TRBV29-1
TGCAGCGCGACTAGCGGGCTCCCCGAGCAGTTCTTC
CSATSGLPEQFF
>TRBJ2-7|few|13|NA|TRBV2
TGTGCCAGTGGTGAGTTCCCAACCCGCGAGCAGTACTTC
CASGEFPTREQYF